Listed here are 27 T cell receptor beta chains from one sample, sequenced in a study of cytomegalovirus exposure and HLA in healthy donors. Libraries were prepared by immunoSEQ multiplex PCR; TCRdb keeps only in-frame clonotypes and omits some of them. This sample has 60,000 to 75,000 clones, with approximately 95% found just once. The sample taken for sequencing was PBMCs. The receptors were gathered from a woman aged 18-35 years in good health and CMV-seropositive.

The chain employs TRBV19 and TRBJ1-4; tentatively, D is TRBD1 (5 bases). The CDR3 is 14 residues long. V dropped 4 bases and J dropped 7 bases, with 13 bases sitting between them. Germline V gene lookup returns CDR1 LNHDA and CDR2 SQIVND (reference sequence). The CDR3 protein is CASSTGFTSEKLFF. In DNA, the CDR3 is TGTGCCAGTAGTACAGGGTTTACAAGTGAAAAACTGTTTTTT.

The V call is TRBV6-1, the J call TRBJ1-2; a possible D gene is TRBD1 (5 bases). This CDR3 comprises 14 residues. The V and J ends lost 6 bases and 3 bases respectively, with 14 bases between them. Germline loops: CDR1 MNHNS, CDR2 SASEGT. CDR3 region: CASRPGRQDYGYTF. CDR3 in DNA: TGTGCCAGCAGACCAGGGCGGCAGGACTATGGCTACACCTTC.

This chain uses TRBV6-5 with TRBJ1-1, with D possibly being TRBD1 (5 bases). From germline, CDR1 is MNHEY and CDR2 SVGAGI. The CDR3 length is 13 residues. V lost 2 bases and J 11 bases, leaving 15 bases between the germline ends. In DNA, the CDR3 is TGTGCCAGCAGTTACACCAGAAAGACAGAGGCTTTCTTT. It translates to CASSYTRKTEAFF.

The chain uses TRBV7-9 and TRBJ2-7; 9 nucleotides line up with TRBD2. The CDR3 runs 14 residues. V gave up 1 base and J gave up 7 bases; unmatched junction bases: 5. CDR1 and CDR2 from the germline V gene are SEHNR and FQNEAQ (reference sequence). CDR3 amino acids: CASSLDGTSYEQYF. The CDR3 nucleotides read TGTGCCAGCAGCTTAGACGGGACTAGCTATGAGCAGTACTTC.

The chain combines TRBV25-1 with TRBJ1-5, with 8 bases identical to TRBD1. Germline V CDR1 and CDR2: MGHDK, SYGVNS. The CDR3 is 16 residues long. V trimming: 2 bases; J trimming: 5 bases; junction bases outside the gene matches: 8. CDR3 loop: CASSETGRGLDQPQHF. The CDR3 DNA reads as TGTGCCAGCAGTGAAACAGGCAGGGGGCTAGATCAGCCCCAGCATTTT.

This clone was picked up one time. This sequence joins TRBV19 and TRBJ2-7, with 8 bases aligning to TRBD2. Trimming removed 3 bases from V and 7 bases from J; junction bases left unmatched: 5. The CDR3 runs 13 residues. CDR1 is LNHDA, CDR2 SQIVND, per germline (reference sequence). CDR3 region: CASSMMLAGEQYF. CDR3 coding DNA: TGTGCCAGTAGTATGATGCTAGCGGGTGAGCAGTACTTC.

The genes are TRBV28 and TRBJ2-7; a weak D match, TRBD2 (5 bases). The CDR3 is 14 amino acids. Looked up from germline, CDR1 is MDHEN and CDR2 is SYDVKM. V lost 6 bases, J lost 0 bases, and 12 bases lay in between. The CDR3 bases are TGTGCCAGCAGCGGACCGGGGATCTCCTACGAGCAGTACTTC. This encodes CASSGPGISYEQYF.

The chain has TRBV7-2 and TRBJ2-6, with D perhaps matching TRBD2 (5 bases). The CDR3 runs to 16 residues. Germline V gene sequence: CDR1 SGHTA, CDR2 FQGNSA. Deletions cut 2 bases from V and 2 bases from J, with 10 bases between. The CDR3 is CASSLSAGAGANVLTF. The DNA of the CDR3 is TGTGCCAGCAGCTTAAGTGCGGGCGCTGGGGCCAACGTCCTGACTTTC.

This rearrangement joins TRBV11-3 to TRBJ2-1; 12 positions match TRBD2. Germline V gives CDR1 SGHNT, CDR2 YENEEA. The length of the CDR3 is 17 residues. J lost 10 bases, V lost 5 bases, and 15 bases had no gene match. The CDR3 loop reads CASSPGLAGGPRSEQFF. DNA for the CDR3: TGTGCCAGCAGCCCCGGGCTAGCGGGGGGGCCCCGGTCGGAGCAGTTCTTC.

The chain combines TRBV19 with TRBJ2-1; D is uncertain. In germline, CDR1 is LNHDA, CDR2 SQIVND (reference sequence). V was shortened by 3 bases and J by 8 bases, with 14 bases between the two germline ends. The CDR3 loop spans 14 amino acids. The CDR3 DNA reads TGTGCCAGTAGTATCACCCAGGCTTGGGATGAGCAGTTCTTC. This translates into CASSITQAWDEQFF.

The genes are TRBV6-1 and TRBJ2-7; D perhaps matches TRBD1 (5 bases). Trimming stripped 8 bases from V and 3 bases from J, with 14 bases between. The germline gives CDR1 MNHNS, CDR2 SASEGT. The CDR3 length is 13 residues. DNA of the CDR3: TGTGCCAGCTCCTGGACACCCGACTACGAGCAGTACTTC. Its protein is CASSWTPDYEQYF.

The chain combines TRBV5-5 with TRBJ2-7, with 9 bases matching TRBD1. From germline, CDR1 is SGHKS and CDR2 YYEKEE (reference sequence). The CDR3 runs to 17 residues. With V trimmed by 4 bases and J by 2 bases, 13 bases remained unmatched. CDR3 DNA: TGTGCCAGCAGCGTCGGACAGGGGCGTTTTCAGCCCTACGAGCAGTACTTC. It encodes CASSVGQGRFQPYEQYF. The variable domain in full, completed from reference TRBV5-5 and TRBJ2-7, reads DAGVTQSPTHLIKTRGQQVTLRCSPISGHKSVSWYQQVLGQGPQFIFQYYEKEERGRGNFPDRFSARQFPNYSSELNVNALLLGDSALYLCASSVGQGRFQPYEQYFGPGTRLTVT.

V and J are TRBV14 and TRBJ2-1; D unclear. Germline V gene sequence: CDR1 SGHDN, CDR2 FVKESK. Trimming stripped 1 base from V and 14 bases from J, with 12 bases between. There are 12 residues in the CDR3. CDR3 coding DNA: TGTGCCAGCAGCCAAGTAGATAGAGTAGAGTTCTTC. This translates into CASSQVDRVEFF.

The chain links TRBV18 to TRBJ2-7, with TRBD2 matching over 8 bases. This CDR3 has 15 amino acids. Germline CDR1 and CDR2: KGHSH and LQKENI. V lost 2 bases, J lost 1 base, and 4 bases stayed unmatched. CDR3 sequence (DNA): TGTGCCAGCTCACCAGGCGGGGGGATTTCCTACGAGCAGTACTTC. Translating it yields CASSPGGGISYEQYF. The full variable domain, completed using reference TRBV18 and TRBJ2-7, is NAGVMQNPRHLVRRRGQEARLRCSPMKGHSHVYWYRQLPEEGLKFMVYLQKENIIDESGMPKERFSAEFPKEGPSILRIQQVVRGDSAAYFCASSPGGGISYEQYFGPGTRLTVT.

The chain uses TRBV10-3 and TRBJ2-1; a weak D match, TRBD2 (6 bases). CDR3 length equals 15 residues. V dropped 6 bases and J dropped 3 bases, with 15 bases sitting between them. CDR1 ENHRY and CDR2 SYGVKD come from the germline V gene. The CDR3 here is CAIRDSSALYNEQFF. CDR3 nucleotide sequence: TGTGCCATCAGGGATTCTAGCGCCCTCTACAATGAGCAGTTCTTC.

For the CDR3, the DNA is TGCAGTGCCAGGGGAGGGACTGAAGCTTTCTTT. It specifies CSARGGTEAFF. The chain uses TRBV20-1 and TRBJ1-1; tentative D call: TRBD1 (6 bases). The germline V and J ends were trimmed by 6 bases and 5 bases, with 10 bases remaining between them. Germline-derived CDR1 and CDR2 are DFQATT and SNEGSKA (reference sequence). The CDR3 is 11 amino acids.

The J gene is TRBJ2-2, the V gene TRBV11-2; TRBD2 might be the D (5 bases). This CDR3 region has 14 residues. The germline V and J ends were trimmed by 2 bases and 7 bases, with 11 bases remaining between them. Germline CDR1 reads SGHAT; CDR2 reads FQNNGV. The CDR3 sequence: CASSLPPGFGELFF. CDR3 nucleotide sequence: TGTGCCAGCAGCTTACCCCCGGGGTTCGGGGAGCTGTTTTTT.

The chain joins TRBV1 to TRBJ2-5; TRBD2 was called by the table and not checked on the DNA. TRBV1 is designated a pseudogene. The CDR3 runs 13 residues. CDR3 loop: CTSTPTRVETQYF. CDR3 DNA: TGCACCAGCACCCCTACCCGAGTGGAGACCCAGTACTTC.

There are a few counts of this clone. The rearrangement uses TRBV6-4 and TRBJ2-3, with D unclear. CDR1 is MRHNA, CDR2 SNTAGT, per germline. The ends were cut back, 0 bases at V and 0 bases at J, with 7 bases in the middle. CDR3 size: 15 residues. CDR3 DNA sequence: TGTGCCAGCAGTGACTCAGACGGGAGCACAGATACGCAGTATTTT. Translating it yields CASSDSDGSTDTQYF.

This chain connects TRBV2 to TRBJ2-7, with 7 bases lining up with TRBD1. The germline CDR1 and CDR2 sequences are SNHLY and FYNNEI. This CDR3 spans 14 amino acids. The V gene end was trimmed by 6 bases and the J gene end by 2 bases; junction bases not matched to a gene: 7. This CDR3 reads CASRLAGTAYEQYF. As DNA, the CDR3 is TGTGCCAGCAGGCTCGCCGGGACAGCCTACGAGCAGTACTTC.

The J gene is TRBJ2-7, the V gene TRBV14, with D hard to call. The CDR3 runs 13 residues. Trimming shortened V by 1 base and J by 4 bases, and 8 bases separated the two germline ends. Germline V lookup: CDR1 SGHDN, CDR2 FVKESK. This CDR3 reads CASSQASSYEQYF. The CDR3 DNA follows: TGTGCCAGCAGCCAAGCCTCCTCGTACGAGCAGTACTTC.

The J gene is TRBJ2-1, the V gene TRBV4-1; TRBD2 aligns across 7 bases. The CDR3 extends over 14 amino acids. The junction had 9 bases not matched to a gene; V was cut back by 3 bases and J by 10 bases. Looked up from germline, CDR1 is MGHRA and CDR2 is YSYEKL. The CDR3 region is CASSQTSTVFEQFF. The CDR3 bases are TGCGCCAGCAGCCAGACTAGCACGGTCTTCGAGCAGTTCTTC.

In DNA form, the CDR3 reads TGCGCCAGCAGCTATGGGGGGACAGGGTCTTACAATGAGCAGTTCTTC. Translated: CASSYGGTGSYNEQFF. V and J are TRBV5-1 and TRBJ2-1; 9 nucleotides line up with TRBD1. After removal of 3 bases from V and 4 bases from J, the junction contained 8 bases not matched to a gene. The CDR3 sequence is 16 residues long. The germline CDR1 and CDR2 sequences are SGHRS and YFSETQ.

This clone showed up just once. This CDR3 reads CASSRGLGQGNTDTQYF. CDR3 coding DNA: TGTGCCAGCAGCCGAGGCCTGGGACAGGGGAACACAGATACGCAGTATTTT. This sequence joins TRBV11-3 and TRBJ2-3, with 10 bases matching TRBD1. Germline trimming cut 5 bases from V and 2 bases from J; bases unmatched to any gene: 10. Germline CDR1 and CDR2: SGHNT and YENEEA. This CDR3 spans 17 amino acids.

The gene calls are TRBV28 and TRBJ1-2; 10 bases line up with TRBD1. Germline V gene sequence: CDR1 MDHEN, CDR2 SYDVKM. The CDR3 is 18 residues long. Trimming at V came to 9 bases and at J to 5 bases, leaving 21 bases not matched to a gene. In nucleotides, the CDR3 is TGTGCCAGTATTACCCCCCGGGACAGGGGTTTTCGTAGTTATGGCTACACCTTC. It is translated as CASITPRDRGFRSYGYTF.

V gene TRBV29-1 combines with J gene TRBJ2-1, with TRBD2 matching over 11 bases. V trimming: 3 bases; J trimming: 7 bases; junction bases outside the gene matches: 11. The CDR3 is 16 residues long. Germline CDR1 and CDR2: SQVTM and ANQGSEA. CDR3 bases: TGCAGCGTTGATGGGATCGGGCTAGCGGGAGGAAATGAGCAGTTCTTC. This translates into CSVDGIGLAGGNEQFF.

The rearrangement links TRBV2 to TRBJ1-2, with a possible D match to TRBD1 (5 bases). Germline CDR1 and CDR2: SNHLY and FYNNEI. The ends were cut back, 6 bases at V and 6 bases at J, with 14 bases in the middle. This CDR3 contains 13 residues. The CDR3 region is CASRGGGNDGYTF. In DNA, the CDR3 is TGTGCCAGCAGGGGCGGGGGGAATGATGGCTACACCTTC.